The next 26 T cell receptor beta chains were all read from a single sample in a study of CD8 T cells in Susac syndrome. The authors reverse transcribed roughly 0.5 to 1 ug RNA with random hexamers. MiXCR was run by TCRdb on the immunoSEQ multiplex PCR reads, yielding one entry per CDR3 protein. The sample has 150,000 to 200,000 distinct CDR3 sequences, under 97% seen once; the top ten hold 0.093%. Sequencing used CD4+ T cells from PBMCs. The receptors come from a human donor with multiple sclerosis.

This chain links TRBV9 with TRBJ2-3; the D is unclear. Germline CDR1 and CDR2: SGDLS and YYNGEE. CDR3 length: 15 amino acids. V lost 0 bases and J 3 bases, leaving 11 bases between the germline ends. The CDR3 here is CASSVASYPTDTQYF. CDR3 DNA sequence: TGTGCCAGCAGCGTAGCTAGTTACCCGACAGATACGCAGTATTTT.

The V and J genes are TRBV7-3 and TRBJ1-1, with D hard to call. This CDR3 has 13 amino acids. Germline V gene lookup returns CDR1 SGHTA and CDR2 FQGTGA. Trimming took off 3 bases at V and 0 bases at J, with 5 bases between the two ends. The CDR3 loop reads CASSFQMNTEAFF. The CDR3 bases are TGTGCCAGCAGCTTCCAGATGAACACTGAAGCTTTCTTT.

This clonotype was observed a few times. J is TRBJ2-2 and V is TRBV28; D is undetermined. This CDR3 is 11 amino acids long. Germline V gives CDR1 MDHEN, CDR2 SYDVKM. Trimming shortened V by 8 bases and J by 3 bases, and 4 bases separated the two germline ends. The CDR3 is CASGDTGELFF. CDR3 in DNA: TGTGCCAGCGGTGACACCGGGGAGCTGTTTTTT.

The V gene is TRBV7-9, the J gene TRBJ1-2, with D unresolved. CDR1 is SEHNR and CDR2 is FQNEAQ in the germline V gene (reference sequence). V lost 3 bases, J lost 2 bases, and 10 bases lay in between. CDR3 size: 14 residues. DNA for the CDR3: TGTGCCAGCAGCTTGGAACTCCCAAACTATGGCTACACCTTC. This codes for CASSLELPNYGYTF.

The J gene is TRBJ1-1, the V gene TRBV3-1, with no clear D. The CDR3 runs to 14 residues. Germline V gives CDR1 LGHDT, CDR2 YNNKEL (reference sequence). Trimming took off 1 base at V and 11 bases at J, with 17 bases between the two ends. For the CDR3, the DNA is TGTGCCAGCAGCCAAGTTTCGGGAGGTAGCAAGGCTTTCTTT. It codes for CASSQVSGGSKAFF.

The J gene is TRBJ1-6, the V gene TRBV3-1; D gene unclear. Per the germline V gene, CDR1 is LGHDT and CDR2 is YNNKEL (reference sequence). The V gene lost 0 bases and the J gene lost 7 bases, with 7 bases spanning the gap. The length of the CDR3 is 14 residues. CDR3 in amino acids: CASSQEVENSPLHF. The CDR3 DNA reads as TGTGCCAGCAGCCAAGAGGTAGAGAATTCACCCCTCCACTTT.

The gene calls are TRBV6-5 and TRBJ2-1, with D perhaps matching TRBD1 (5 bases). Per the germline V gene, CDR1 is MNHEY and CDR2 is SVGAGI. This CDR3 has 13 amino acids. Trimming removed 2 bases at V and 7 bases at J, with 9 bases between. As DNA, the CDR3 is TGTGCCAGCAGTTACAACAGGTTGAATGAGCAGTTCTTC. Translated, it gives CASSYNRLNEQFF.

This rearrangement joins TRBV4-3 to TRBJ2-5; 8 nucleotides match TRBD1. Germline CDR1 reads LGHNA; CDR2 reads YSLEER. This CDR3 region has 14 residues. The V gene end was trimmed by 0 bases and the J gene end by 4 bases; junction bases not matched to a gene: 1. CDR3 nucleotides: TGCGCCAGCAGCCAAGACGACAGGGGAGAGACCCAGTACTTC. It specifies CASSQDDRGETQYF.

CDR3 in amino acids: CAWRDSYEQYF. In nucleotides, the CDR3 is TGTGCCTGGAGGGACAGCTACGAGCAGTACTTC. The chain uses TRBV30 and TRBJ2-7, with a weak D call TRBD1 (6 bases). This CDR3 has 11 amino acids. Germline V gene sequence: CDR1 GTSNPN, CDR2 SVGIG (reference sequence). The V gene lost 3 bases and the J gene lost 3 bases, with 6 bases spanning the gap.

This clonotype has only one observation. The gene calls are TRBV9 and TRBJ1-3, with 7 bases lining up with TRBD1. CDR1 is SGDLS and CDR2 is YYNGEE in the germline V gene. V gave up 2 bases and J gave up 6 bases; unmatched junction bases: 8. The length of the CDR3 is 15 residues. CDR3 loop: CASSVSDRVENTIYF. The CDR3 DNA reads TGTGCCAGCAGCGTTTCCGACAGGGTGGAAAACACCATATATTTT.

The rearrangement joins TRBV9 to TRBJ2-1; 12 bases map to TRBD2. Germline trimming cut 4 bases from V and 3 bases from J; bases unmatched to any gene: 5. The CDR3 is 16 residues long. Germline CDR1 is SGDLS and CDR2 is YYNGEE. The CDR3 nucleotides are TGTGCCAGCAGCTCCCTAGCGGGGGGGCACTACAATGAGCAGTTCTTC. As protein: CASSSLAGGHYNEQFF.

The J gene is TRBJ2-1, the V gene TRBV29-1, with no clear D. The CDR3 is 10 residues long. Germline assignment: CDR1 SQVTM and CDR2 ANQGSEA. V was trimmed by 5 bases and J by 5 bases, leaving 4 bases between them. The CDR3 sequence is CSVLDNEQFF. The CDR3 bases are TGCAGCGTTCTGGACAATGAGCAGTTCTTC.

The CDR3 bases are TGCAGTGCTAGAGATGGACAGGTGCCAAACTATGGCTACACCTTC. It yields the protein CSARDGQVPNYGYTF. V gene TRBV20-1 combines with J gene TRBJ1-2; the match to TRBD1 covers 7 bases. The germline V gene has CDR1 DFQATT and CDR2 SNEGSKA (reference sequence). This CDR3 has 15 residues. Losses at the gene ends were 0 bases for V and 2 bases for J; bases not matched to a gene: 6.

CDR3: CAISDSRGSGTNYGYTF. The CDR3 DNA is TGTGCCATCAGTGACTCACGAGGATCGGGGACTAACTATGGCTACACCTTC. The J gene is TRBJ1-2, the V gene TRBV10-3, with D hard to call. Germline V gene lookup returns CDR1 ENHRY and CDR2 SYGVKD. Trimming pared 3 bases from V and 0 bases from J, leaving 17 bases between. The CDR3 is 17 residues long.

The chain's CDR3 is CASSEGWGTAGNEQFF. DNA of the CDR3: TGTGCCAGCAGTGAAGGGTGGGGGACGGCGGGAAATGAGCAGTTCTTC. J is TRBJ2-1 and V is TRBV2, with D possibly being TRBD2 (6 bases). Trimming pared 1 base from V and 7 bases from J, leaving 17 bases between. The CDR3 contains 16 residues. The germline CDR1 and CDR2 sequences are SNHLY and FYNNEI.

This chain links TRBV4-1 with TRBJ2-3, with TRBD1 matching 11 bases. CDR1 and CDR2 from the germline V gene are MGHRA and YSYEKL. The length of the CDR3 is 16 residues. J gave up 4 bases and V 1 base, and 4 bases lay outside the gene matches. CDR3 sequence: CASSQGAGQGADTQYF. The CDR3 DNA reads as TGCGCCAGCAGCCAAGGGGCGGGACAGGGGGCAGATACGCAGTATTTT.

The V call is TRBV30, the J call TRBJ2-7, with D perhaps matching TRBD2 (5 bases). CDR3 length equals 12 residues. The germline CDR1 and CDR2 sequences are GTSNPN and SVGIG (reference sequence). Trimming removed 4 bases from V and 5 bases from J, with 12 bases in between. CDR3 region: CAWKWAGNEQYF. As DNA, the CDR3 is TGTGCCTGGAAGTGGGCCGGGAACGAGCAGTACTTC.

The chain couples TRBV30 to TRBJ1-5; a weak D match, TRBD1 (6 bases). CDR3 length: 12 amino acids. The V gene lost 0 bases and the J gene lost 6 bases, with 6 bases spanning the gap. The germline CDR1 and CDR2 sequences are GTSNPN and SVGIG (reference sequence). The CDR3 bases are TGTGCCTGGAGTGTACAGGGTCAGCCCCAGCATTTT. Protein sequence: CAWSVQGQPQHF.

This sequence joins TRBV28 and TRBJ2-7; possibly TRBD2 for D (5 bases). The CDR3 contains 14 residues. Germline values: CDR1 MDHEN, CDR2 SYDVKM. The ends were cut back, 2 bases at V and 0 bases at J, with 8 bases in the middle. CDR3 nucleotides: TGTGCCAGCAGTTTACCGGGGTTCTCCTACGAGCAGTACTTC. It is translated as CASSLPGFSYEQYF.

The chain has TRBV6-5 and TRBJ1-2; D gene ambiguous. Deletions cut 0 bases from V and 5 bases from J, with 10 bases between. The CDR3 extends over 14 amino acids. Germline CDR1 reads MNHEY; CDR2 reads SVGAGI. CDR3 amino acids: CASSYSSRTYGYTF. DNA for the CDR3: TGTGCCAGCAGTTACTCATCCCGGACTTATGGCTACACCTTC.

The V gene is TRBV18, the J gene TRBJ1-5; D is undetermined. The germline gives CDR1 KGHSH, CDR2 LQKENI. CDR3 length: 16 residues. The germline V and J ends were trimmed by 3 bases and 7 bases, with 19 bases remaining between them. The chain's CDR3 is CASSPPGLGSEQPQHF. DNA for the CDR3: TGTGCCAGCTCACCCCCAGGATTGGGCAGTGAACAGCCCCAGCATTTT. Combining the CDR3 with reference TRBV18 and TRBJ1-5 gives the whole variable domain NAGVMQNPRHLVRRRGQEARLRCSPMKGHSHVYWYRQLPEEGLKFMVYLQKENIIDESGMPKERFSAEFPKEGPSILRIQQVVRGDSAAYFCASSPPGLGSEQPQHFGDGTRLSIL.

For this clonotype: At one end the junction does not follow the germline gene, possibly because of a read error. This chain joins TRBV20-1 and TRBJ1-2; D is undetermined. Germline loops: CDR1 DFQATT, CDR2 SNEGSKA (reference sequence). CDR3 length: 10 residues. The CDR3: CSARDVSTIF. Written as DNA, the CDR3 is TGCAGTGCTAGAGATGTGAGCACTATCTTC.

The chain carries TRBV7-8 and TRBJ2-1; 9 positions agree with TRBD2. From germline, CDR1 is SGHVS and CDR2 FQNEAQ. V lost 5 bases, J lost 3 bases, and 11 bases stayed unmatched. This CDR3 spans 17 amino acids. The CDR3 is CASSRLRLAANYNEQFF. DNA for the CDR3: TGTGCCAGCAGCCGCCTCAGACTAGCGGCGAACTACAATGAGCAGTTCTTC.

The gene calls are TRBV1 and TRBJ2-7. TRBV1 is classified as a pseudogene. This CDR3 is 13 amino acids long. The CDR3 region has the DNA TGCACCAGCAGCCGGGTCATGGGCTACGAGCAGTACTTC. As protein: CTSSRVMGYEQYF.

V usage is TRBV23-1 and J usage is TRBJ1-2, with TRBD1 matching over 7 bases. TRBV23-1 qualifies as an ORF whose function is uncertain. CDR3 length equals 15 residues. Unmatched junction bases numbered 10, after V lost 3 bases and J lost 6 bases. The CDR3 nucleotides are TGCGCCAGCAGTCAGCCCCTGACAGGGAATAATGGCTACACCTTC. Its translation: CASSQPLTGNNGYTF.

V is TRBV18 and J is TRBJ1-5, with D uncertain. V was pared by 3 bases and J by 0 bases, with 9 bases between. The CDR3 consists of 15 residues. CDR1 KGHSH and CDR2 LQKENI come from the germline V gene. DNA for the CDR3: TGTGCCAGCTCACCGGACGGACTTAGCAATCAGCCCCAGCATTTT. As protein: CASSPDGLSNQPQHF.